Below, 28 T cell receptor beta chains from the same sample are listed, as sequenced in a study of shared clonotypes between healthy human individuals. The protocol was immunoSEQ multiplex PCR, while the TCRdb copy is restricted to in-frame clones and leaves out a portion. The sample contains 450,000 to 500,000 clones, 81% of which appear only once. The sequenced sample was PBMCs. The receptors derive from a woman aged 35 to 49 in good health. Some clones in this sample may be carry-over from other donors' samples.

The chain links TRBV11-1 to TRBJ2-7, with D unresolved. The germline gives CDR1 SGHAT, CDR2 FQDESV (reference sequence). Trimming stripped 5 bases from V and 6 bases from J, with 17 bases between. This CDR3 has 14 amino acids. CDR3 sequence: CASSQDFGISEQYF. CDR3 nucleotides: TGTGCCAGCAGCCAAGACTTTGGAATTTCCGAGCAGTACTTC.

The chain links TRBV4-1 to TRBJ2-7; D is possibly TRBD1 (5 bases). CDR3 size: 15 residues. The germline V gene has CDR1 MGHRA and CDR2 YSYEKL. V lost 2 bases and J lost 5, with 16 bases in between. CDR3 bases: TGCGCCAGCAGCCAACCCTGGGGCTCTCGGAACGAGCAGTACTTC. Its translation is CASSQPWGSRNEQYF.

V and J are TRBV18 and TRBJ2-7; D unresolved. Looked up from germline, CDR1 is KGHSH and CDR2 is LQKENI. The CDR3 has 13 amino acids. V lost 3 bases, J lost 3 bases, and 9 bases lay in between. CDR3 protein: CASSPETYYEQYF. The CDR3 nucleotides are TGTGCCAGCTCACCCGAGACCTACTACGAGCAGTACTTC.

J is TRBJ1-5 and V is TRBV6-1; D call uncertain. The CDR3 covers 14 residues. Germline CDR1 MNHNS, CDR2 SASEGT. The V and J ends lost 2 bases and 3 bases respectively, with 8 bases between them. The CDR3 loop reads CASSEPGSNQPQHF. In DNA form, the CDR3 reads TGTGCCAGCAGTGAACCGGGGTCCAATCAGCCCCAGCATTTT.

This chain connects TRBV4-1 to TRBJ2-3, with 15 nucleotides matching TRBD2. This CDR3 has 20 amino acids. V gave up 9 bases and J gave up 4 bases; unmatched junction bases: 20. Germline lookup yields CDR1 MGHRA and CDR2 YSYEKL. As DNA, the CDR3 is TGCGCCAGTGCCGGGACATCCGGACTAGCGGGAGGGCCTGGTTCAGATACGCAGTATTTT. Translating gives CASAGTSGLAGGPGSDTQYF.

This sequence joins TRBV28 and TRBJ1-4; D is uncertain. Germline-derived CDR1 and CDR2 are MDHEN and SYDVKM. V was trimmed by 6 bases and J by 0 bases, leaving 11 bases between them. The CDR3 is 15 amino acids. CDR3 nucleotide sequence: TGTGCCAGCAGATTGAGGCGTTCAACTAATGAAAAACTGTTTTTT. Its translation is CASRLRRSTNEKLFF. Using reference TRBV28 and TRBJ1-4 for the parts outside the CDR3, the full variable domain is DVKVTQSSRYLVKRTGEKVFLECVQDMDHENMFWYRQDPGLGLRLIYFSYDVKMKEKGDIPEGYSVSREKKERFSLILESASTNQTSMYLCASRLRRSTNEKLFFGSGTQLSVL.

This chain connects TRBV7-6 to TRBJ1-1, with D maybe TRBD1 (5 bases). The CDR3 totals 15 residues. Germline CDR1 SGHVS, CDR2 FNYEAQ. V was trimmed by 8 bases and J by 4 bases, leaving 20 bases between them. The CDR3 nucleotides are TGTGCCAGCTACGGTCAGGGCGTTGGGGGCACTGAAGCTTTCTTT. Amino acid sequence: CASYGQGVGGTEAFF.

This clone was detected ten times or more. The sample carries other DNA sequences with the same CDR3. The chain carries TRBV2 and TRBJ1-2; 10 nucleotides line up with TRBD1. From germline, CDR1 is SNHLY and CDR2 FYNNEI. This CDR3 has 13 residues. Trimming cost V 6 bases and J 5 bases; bases outside gene matches: 3. The DNA for the CDR3 is TGTGCCAGCAGCGGGACAGGGGATTATGGCTACACCTTC. Its translation: CASSGTGDYGYTF.

This clone was seen a single time. A far larger clone is one nucleotide away, so this likely arose from a read error. The chain is built from TRBV4-1 and TRBJ2-5, with 9 bases fitting TRBD2. The J call may be faulty, since TRBJ2-7 better matches the DNA end. This CDR3 has 17 residues. In germline, CDR1 is MGHRA, CDR2 YSYEKL. The CDR3 loop reads CASSQGCTSGFSYEQYF. CDR3 coding DNA: TGCGCCAGCAGCCAAGGGTGTACTAGCGGGTTCTCCTACGAGCAGTACTTC.

The V call is TRBV19, the J call TRBJ2-7; D might be TRBD1 (5 bases). Germline loops: CDR1 LNHDA, CDR2 SQIVND (reference sequence). The CDR3 is made up of 14 amino acids. V dropped 2 bases and J dropped 0 bases, with 8 bases sitting between them. CDR3: CASSIRGSSYEQYF. CDR3 nucleotide sequence: TGTGCCAGTAGTATAAGGGGCTCCTCCTACGAGCAGTACTTC.

About this clone: One base separates it from a far larger clone, so it is likely a read error. The V and J genes are TRBV28 and TRBJ2-4, with TRBD1 matching over 8 bases. Germline V gives CDR1 MDHEN, CDR2 SYDVKM. The CDR3 contains 16 residues. The chain's CDR3 is CASSSVGEDRGYRVHF. Here the CDR3 DNA reads TGTGCCAGCAGTTCTGTGGGGGAAGACAGGGGATACCGTGTGCACTTC.

V gene TRBV5-1 combines with J gene TRBJ1-1; 7 bases map to TRBD1. The trim removed 4 bases at V and 1 base at J, leaving 7 bases unmatched. There are 15 residues in the CDR3. Per germline, CDR1 SGHRS and CDR2 YFSETQ. In DNA form, the CDR3 reads TGCGCCAGCAGCCCACGCGGGACAGCGAACACTGAAGCTTTCTTT. Translated, it gives CASSPRGTANTEAFF. Combining the CDR3 with reference TRBV5-1 and TRBJ1-1 gives the whole variable domain KAGVTQTPRYLIKTRGQQVTLSCSPISGHRSVSWYQQTPGQGLQFLFEYFSETQRNKGNFPGRFSGRQFSNSRSEMNVSTLELGDSALYLCASSPRGTANTEAFFGQGTRLTVV.

At least ten counts were recorded for this clone. This chain uses TRBV11-1 with TRBJ2-1; 8 positions agree with TRBD2. Germline CDR1 and CDR2: SGHAT and FQDESV (reference sequence). V was pared by 2 bases and J by 9 bases, with 9 bases of the junction left unmatched. The CDR3 has 15 amino acids. Written as DNA, the CDR3 is TGTGCCAGCAGCTTATCGGGACTAGTCTATGGTGAGCAGTTCTTC. Its translation is CASSLSGLVYGEQFF.

The rearrangement joins TRBV19 to TRBJ1-1; no definite D call. V lost 3 bases to trimming and J lost 0 bases, with 8 bases between them. The CDR3 totals 14 residues. Germline assignment: CDR1 LNHDA and CDR2 SQIVND (reference sequence). CDR3 amino acids: CASSMTTLNTEAFF. CDR3 sequence (DNA): TGTGCCAGTAGTATGACAACCTTGAACACTGAAGCTTTCTTT.

The V and J genes are TRBV19 and TRBJ2-7; D assignment may be TRBD1 or TRBD2 (5 bases each). CDR1 is LNHDA and CDR2 is SQIVND in the germline V gene (reference sequence). V lost 3 bases, J lost 3 bases, and 9 bases lay in between. This CDR3 comprises 13 residues. CDR3 in amino acids: CASSMGPVYEQYF. The CDR3 nucleotides read TGTGCCAGTAGTATGGGACCGGTCTACGAGCAGTACTTC.

This clone was found many times. This specimen includes other DNA sequences encoding the same CDR3. The CDR3: CAWISLQGAFYEQYF. Here the CDR3 DNA reads TGTGCCTGGATATCCCTGCAGGGGGCTTTTTACGAGCAGTACTTC. This rearrangement joins TRBV30 to TRBJ2-7, with 8 bases lining up with TRBD1. The CDR3 is made up of 15 amino acids. The germline gives CDR1 GTSNPN, CDR2 SVGIG (reference sequence). Trimming at V came to 4 bases and at J to 4 bases, leaving 12 bases not matched to a gene. The entire variable domain, with the rest obtained from reference TRBV30 and TRBJ2-7, is as follows: SQTIHQWPATLVQPVGSPLSLECTVEGTSNPNLYWYRQAAGRGLQLLFYSVGIGQISSEVPQNLSASRPQDRQFILSSKKLLLSDSGFYLCAWISLQGAFYEQYFGPGTRLTVT.

The V gene is TRBV11-2, the J gene TRBJ2-1, with D possibly being TRBD2 (5 bases). CDR1 SGHAT and CDR2 FQNNGV come from the germline V gene. V lost 3 bases and J lost 4, with 13 bases in between. The CDR3 runs to 15 residues. The DNA for the CDR3 is TGTGCCAGCAGCTTTCAAGCGGAAAAATACAATGAGCAGTTCTTC. Translating gives CASSFQAEKYNEQFF.

The chain links TRBV5-1 to TRBJ2-2, with 13 bases aligning to TRBD2. Germline loops: CDR1 SGHRS, CDR2 YFSETQ. This CDR3 has 16 amino acids. V shed 3 bases, J shed 3 bases, and the junction held 2 bases outside the gene matches. In DNA, the CDR3 is TGCGCCAGCAGCTCGGGACTAGCGGGACACACCGGGGAGCTGTTTTTT. Its translation is CASSSGLAGHTGELFF.

The chain couples TRBV4-1 to TRBJ2-7, with 8 bases lining up with TRBD2. The CDR3 is 15 residues long. The germline V gene encodes CDR1 MGHRA and CDR2 YSYEKL. The V gene end was trimmed by 5 bases and the J gene end by 4 bases; junction bases not matched to a gene: 10. The CDR3 sequence: CASSLVLAAEYEQYF. CDR3 bases: TGCGCCAGCAGCTTGGTACTAGCGGCTGAATACGAGCAGTACTTC.

The rearrangement uses TRBV5-1 and TRBJ2-5; TRBD1 or TRBD2 may be the D gene (5 bases each). Germline CDR1 reads SGHRS; CDR2 reads YFSETQ. Trimming pared 0 bases from V and 1 base from J, leaving 10 bases between. This CDR3 spans 15 amino acids. The DNA of the CDR3 is TGCGCCAGCAGCTTGGTTGGGACGACCCAAGAGACCCAGTACTTC. Translation: CASSLVGTTQETQYF.

This sequence joins TRBV5-6 and TRBJ1-2; D unclear. Germline loops: CDR1 SGHDT, CDR2 YYEEEE. The CDR3 is 13 residues long. Trimming pared 4 bases from V and 8 bases from J, leaving 15 bases between. CDR3 loop: CASSLFRSGGYTF. CDR3 in DNA: TGTGCCAGCAGCCTTTTTAGGTCTGGGGGCTACACCTTC. Full variable domain (remainder filled in from reference TRBV5-6 and TRBJ1-2): DAGVTQSPTHLIKTRGQQVTLRCSPKSGHDTVSWYQQALGQGPQFIFQYYEEEERQRGNFPDRFSGHQFPNYSSELNVNALLLGDSALYLCASSLFRSGGYTFGSGTRLTVV.

Of note for this clone: A far larger clone is off by one base, so a read error is likely. The sample contains more than one DNA sequence encoding this CDR3. The J gene is TRBJ2-6, the V gene TRBV19; weak D call: TRBD1 (6 bases). Germline values: CDR1 LNHDA, CDR2 SQIVND (reference sequence). CDR3 length equals 17 residues. The CDR3 is CASSISGQTSGANVLTF. CDR3 in DNA: TGCGCCAGTAGTATTTCTGGACAGACCTCTGGGGCCAACGTCCTGACTTTC.

The V gene is TRBV4-2, the J gene TRBJ2-7; 9 nucleotides align to TRBD2. This CDR3 has 16 amino acids. From germline, CDR1 is LGHNA and CDR2 YNFKEQ. The trim removed 0 bases at V and 2 bases at J, leaving 5 bases unmatched. The CDR3 coding sequence is TGTGCCAGCAGCCAAGATGGGTGGACTAGCGCCTACGAGCAGTACTTC. This sequence encodes CASSQDGWTSAYEQYF.

A word on this clone: A far larger clone is one base from this, pointing to a likely read error. The V gene is TRBV28, the J gene TRBJ1-5; tentative D call: TRBD1 (5 bases). Germline V CDR1 and CDR2: MDHEN, SYDVKM. The CDR3 contains 15 residues. CDR3 nucleotides: TGTGCCAGCAGTTTAGGCGGCGTGGGGGATCAGCTCCAGCATTTT. This sequence encodes CASSLGGVGDQLQHF.

This clone was counted a few times. The rearrangement links TRBV6-5 to TRBJ2-7; D is unresolved. Trimming stripped 4 bases from V and 3 bases from J, with 16 bases between. Germline loops: CDR1 MNHEY, CDR2 SVGAGI. The CDR3 is 15 residues long. As DNA, the CDR3 is TGTGCCAGCAGTTCCCTACAGCTCTTCTACTACGAGCAGTACTTC. Protein product: CASSSLQLFYYEQYF.

V usage is TRBV25-1 and J usage is TRBJ2-7; TRBD2 matches at 13 bases. Losses at the gene ends were 3 bases for V and 3 bases for J; bases not matched to a gene: 2. The V gene's germline CDR1 is MGHDK and CDR2 SYGVNS. This CDR3 is 15 amino acids long. The CDR3 spells CASSEGLAGYYEQYF. The CDR3 nucleotides are TGTGCCAGCAGTGAGGGACTAGCGGGATACTACGAGCAGTACTTC.

The chain is built from TRBV5-4 and TRBJ1-5; tentative D call: TRBD1 (5 bases). With 4 bases removed from V and 1 base from J, the gap between germline ends came to 12 bases. Germline V gene sequence: CDR1 SGHNT, CDR2 YYREEE (reference sequence). The CDR3 covers 15 residues. In DNA form, the CDR3 reads TGTGCCAGCAGCCAGGGCCCGGGCAGCAATCAGCCCCAGCATTTT. Translating it yields CASSQGPGSNQPQHF.

This rearrangement joins TRBV14 to TRBJ1-1; D is unclear. There are 13 residues in the CDR3. Per the germline V gene, CDR1 is SGHDN and CDR2 is FVKESK. Trimming shortened V by 0 bases and J by 3 bases, and 5 bases separated the two germline ends. The CDR3 region has the DNA TGTGCCAGCAGCCAAGAGGAGCACACTGAAGCTTTCTTT. Translating gives CASSQEEHTEAFF.